The subject of this entry is one T cell receptor (beta chain). The antigen is undetermined. The CDR3 sequence is 12 residues long. The germline gives CDR1 MDHEN, CDR2 SYDVKM. V was trimmed by 8 bases and J by 0 bases, leaving 6 bases between them. Libraries were prepared by immunoSEQ multiplex PCR; TCRdb keeps only in-frame clonotypes and omits some of them. The table lists some 100,000 clones, 82% of them singletons. The source of the sample is a study of PD-1 blockade in mismatch repair-deficient tumors. Study at large: All were previously treated, progressing patients with around 12 mismatch repair-deficient cancer types.

All patients were mismatch repair deficient, assessed by either PCR or immunohistochemistry. TCRs were sequenced from a few patients responding to pembrolizumab. Study results and caveats: After pembrolizumab, tumor-resident clones rose rapidly, then generally contracted before radiologic responses.

Sample: peripheral blood, taken approximately 35 weeks after starting pembrolizumab. This chain links TRBV28 with TRBJ2-3; D unresolved. This TCR was sampled from an adult with mismatch repair-deficient cancer. The DNA for the CDR3 is TGTGCCAGCGAGGCCAGCACAGATACGCAGTATTTT. It specifies CASEASTDTQYF.